The subject of this entry is one T cell receptor beta chain. The antigen is not known. Germline CDR1 and CDR2: SGHRS and YFSETQ. The V end was cut by 2 bases, the J end by 5 bases, with 10 bases between. The CDR3 has 13 residues. The data were obtained in a study of T cell responses to AZD1222 COVID-19 vaccine. Broader study findings: Seropositive at baseline were only a handful of AZD1222 recipients. Receipt of two AZD1222 doses was followed by a rise in Spike-specific TCR breadth and depth. In the spike-specific TCR repertoire, nearly half reportedly target unmutated variant regions. The sample set comprised mostly white British donors with more females, and clonal diversity was possibly underestimated.

Generated by immunoSEQ multiplex PCR, the TCRdb table keeps only in-frame clones and is missing some. The repertoire holds fewer than 90,000 clones, with nearly 90% as singletons. The TCR comes from an adult in good health. The rearrangement joins TRBV5-1 to TRBJ1-1, with D possibly matching TRBD1 (5 bases). Sequenced here: peripheral blood, sampled on day 0 of AZD1222 vaccination. CDR3 in DNA: TGCGCCAGCAGCTTAGGGAGGGGAACTGAAGCTTTCTTT. Protein sequence: CASSLGRGTEAFF.